The source of this T cell receptor beta chain is a study of OX40 agonist ivuxolimab in advanced cancers. Some clones are missing from TCRdb's copy, which holds only in-frame ones; the method was immunoSEQ multiplex PCR. The table shows about 96,000 clones, with 84% occurring only once. In the case of this clone: No antigen is known for it.

General study findings and limits: At doses 0.1 to 3.0 mg/kg, CD4+ and CD8+ clones expanded.

CDR3 size: 17 residues. Germline loops: CDR1 SGHDT, CDR2 YYEEEE. The chain employs TRBV5-6 and TRBJ2-5; 11 bases match TRBD2. The assigned J gene may be wrong: the sequence end matches TRBJ2-7 better. The origin of this receptor is an adult with an advanced solid tumor such as melanoma, head and neck, liver or kidney cancer. Material: CD4+ or CD8+ T cells sorted from blood, obtained in a trial of the OX40 agonist ivuxolimab. CDR3 in DNA: TGTGCCAGCAGCTTCTCTAGCGGGGGGCCCTCGATTCACGAGCAGTACTTC. Translation gives CASSFSSGGPSIHEQYF.